These 7 T cell receptor beta chains were all obtained from the same sample, sequenced in a study of shared clonotypes between healthy human individuals. Profiling relied on immunoSEQ multiplex PCR, and the TCRdb table lists in-frame clones only, not all of them. The table shows some 650,000 clones, with more than 95% occurring only once. Sequenced input: naive CD4+ T cells sorted from blood. The sample's subset: CD45RA+ positively selected. These receptor sequences come from a woman aged 30 to 39 in good health.

This chain uses TRBV21-1 with TRBJ2-2; TRBD1 is the table's D call and was not checked against the DNA. TRBV21-1 represents a pseudogene. This CDR3 is built from 15 residues. CDR3: CASSKGQGSTGELFF. The CDR3 nucleotides are TGTGCCAGCAGCAAAGGGCAGGGAAGCACCGGGGAGCTGTTTTTT.

The gene calls are TRBV4-1 and TRBJ1-2; tentative D call: TRBD1 (6 bases). CDR3 size: 15 residues. From germline, CDR1 is MGHRA and CDR2 YSYEKL. The germline V and J ends were trimmed by 3 bases and 3 bases, with 14 bases remaining between them. The CDR3 spells CASSHPGTSDYGYTF. In DNA, the CDR3 is TGCGCCAGCAGCCACCCAGGGACAAGCGACTATGGCTACACCTTC.

The J gene is TRBJ2-1, the V gene TRBV6-4; D is ambiguous. CDR3 length equals 13 residues. Germline V gene sequence: CDR1 MRHNA, CDR2 SNTAGT. V was shortened by 3 bases and J by 5 bases, with 8 bases between the two germline ends. The CDR3 protein is CASSEQGNNEQFF. Written as DNA, the CDR3 is TGTGCCAGCAGTGAACAAGGGAACAATGAGCAGTTCTTC.

CDR3 amino acids: CASSWTGTGELFF. Written as DNA, the CDR3 is TGTGCCAGCAGCTGGACAGGGACCGGGGAGCTGTTTTTT. The chain combines TRBV5-6 with TRBJ2-2; 8 nucleotides match TRBD1. The CDR3 is 13 residues long. Unmatched junction bases numbered 0, after V lost 3 bases and J lost 5 bases. From germline, CDR1 is SGHDT and CDR2 YYEEEE.

The rearrangement uses TRBV13 and TRBJ2-7; D remains unclear. The germline V gene has CDR1 PRHDT and CDR2 FYEKMQ (reference sequence). The V gene lost 4 bases and the J gene lost 7 bases, with 11 bases spanning the gap. The CDR3 loop spans 12 amino acids. CDR3 amino acids: CASSSLHSEQYF. CDR3 sequence (DNA): TGTGCCAGCAGCTCCCTTCACTCGGAGCAGTACTTC.

The genes are TRBV7-9 and TRBJ2-1; unclear D gene. The CDR3 runs to 16 residues. CDR1 and CDR2 (germline): SEHNR, FQNEAQ (reference sequence). Trimming pared 6 bases from V and 0 bases from J, leaving 15 bases between. CDR3 DNA: TGTGCCAGCAGATCACCTTGGGGTAGCTCCTACAATGAGCAGTTCTTC. Translating it yields CASRSPWGSSYNEQFF.

DNA of the CDR3: TGCGCCAGCAGCCAACACTATTTCTCCTACAATGAGCAGTTCTTC. Translation gives CASSQHYFSYNEQFF. V is TRBV4-1 and J is TRBJ2-1; D is uncertain. V was cut by 2 bases and J by 0 bases, with 8 bases left in between. The CDR3 covers 15 residues. The germline V gene encodes CDR1 MGHRA and CDR2 YSYEKL.